This T cell receptor beta chain was obtained from a study of blood T cell repertoires in COVID-19. Across the whole study: The origin of the acute and convalescent COVID-19 samples was the United States, Italy and Spain. PBMCs, B-cell-depleted T cells, or T cells were the source of the cDNA or gDNA that made up the material.

To note about this clone: This sample also contains other DNA sequences that code for the same CDR3.

Germline V gene sequence: CDR1 MNHEY, CDR2 SVGAGI. The CDR3 contains 14 residues. Trimming cost V 7 bases and J 1 base, with 11 bases left between them. Per the original data handling: Reference gene primers were amplified, and this amplification served to estimate nucleated cell counts. Generated by immunoSEQ multiplex PCR, the TCRdb table keeps only in-frame clones and is missing some. The D gene and trimming were derived from the DNA, and the V and J assignments and clone size from that table. The sample carries about 53,000 clones, 81% recorded once. This chain uses TRBV6-5 with TRBJ1-5; tentatively, D is TRBD1 (6 bases). Material: peripheral blood. The receptor's source is an elderly woman with COVID-19, enrolled during active disease. CDR3 in amino acids: CASNPTGSNQPQHF. CDR3 nucleotides: TGTGCCAGCAACCCCACAGGGAGCAATCAGCCCCAGCATTTT.